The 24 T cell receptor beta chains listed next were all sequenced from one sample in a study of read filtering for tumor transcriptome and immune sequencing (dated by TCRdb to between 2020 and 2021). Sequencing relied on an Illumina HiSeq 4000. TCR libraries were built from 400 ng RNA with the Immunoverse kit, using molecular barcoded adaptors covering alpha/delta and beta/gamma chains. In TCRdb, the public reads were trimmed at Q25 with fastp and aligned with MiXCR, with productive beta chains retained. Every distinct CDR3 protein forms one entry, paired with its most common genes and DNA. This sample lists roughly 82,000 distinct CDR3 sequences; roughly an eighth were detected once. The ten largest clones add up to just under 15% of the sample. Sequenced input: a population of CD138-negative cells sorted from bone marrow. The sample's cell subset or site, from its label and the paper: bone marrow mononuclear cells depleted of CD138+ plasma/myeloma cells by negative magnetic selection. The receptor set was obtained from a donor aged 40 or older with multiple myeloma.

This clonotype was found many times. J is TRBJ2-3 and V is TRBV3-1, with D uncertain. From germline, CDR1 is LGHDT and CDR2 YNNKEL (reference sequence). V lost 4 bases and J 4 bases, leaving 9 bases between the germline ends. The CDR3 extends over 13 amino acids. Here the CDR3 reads CASSPNYPDTQYF. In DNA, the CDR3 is TGTGCCAGCAGCCCCAATTATCCAGATACGCAGTATTTT.

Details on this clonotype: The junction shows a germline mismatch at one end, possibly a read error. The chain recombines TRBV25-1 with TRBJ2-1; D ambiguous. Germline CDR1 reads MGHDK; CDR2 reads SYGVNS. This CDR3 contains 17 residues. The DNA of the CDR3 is TGTGCCAGCAGCCTCCCCCCGGGTCCGGGTCAGACCAATGGGCAGTTCTTC. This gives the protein CASSLPPGPGQTNGQFF.

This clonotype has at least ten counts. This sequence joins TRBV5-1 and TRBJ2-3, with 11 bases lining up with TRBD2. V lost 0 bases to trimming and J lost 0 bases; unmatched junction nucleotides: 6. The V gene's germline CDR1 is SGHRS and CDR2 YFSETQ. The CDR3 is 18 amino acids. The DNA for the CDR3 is TGCGCCAGCAGCTTGGTTAGCGGGAGGGCCCTCAGCACAGATACGCAGTATTTT. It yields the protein CASSLVSGRALSTDTQYF.

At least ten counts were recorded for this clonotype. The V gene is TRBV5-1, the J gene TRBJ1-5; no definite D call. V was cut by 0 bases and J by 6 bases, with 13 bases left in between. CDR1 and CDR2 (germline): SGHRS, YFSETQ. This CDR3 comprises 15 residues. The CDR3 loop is CASSLGPGLGQPQHF. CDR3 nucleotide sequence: TGCGCCAGCAGCTTGGGTCCGGGGTTGGGTCAGCCCCAGCATTTT.

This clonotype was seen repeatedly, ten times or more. CDR3 sequence (DNA): TGTGCCATAGCAGCCGGGCTTTCCTCGATTGAGCAGTTCTTC. Protein: CAIAAGLSSIEQFF. The chain couples TRBV10-3 to TRBJ2-1; D remains unclear. CDR1 is ENHRY, CDR2 SYGVKD, per germline. V lost 9 bases, J lost 9 bases, and 21 bases lay in between. CDR3 size: 14 residues.

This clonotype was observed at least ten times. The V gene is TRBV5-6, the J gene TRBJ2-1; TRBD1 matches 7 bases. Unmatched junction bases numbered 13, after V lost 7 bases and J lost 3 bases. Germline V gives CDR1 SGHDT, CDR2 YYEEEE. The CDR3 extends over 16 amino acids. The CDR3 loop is CASRILTRDSYNEQFF. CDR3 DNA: TGTGCCAGCCGCATTCTTACCAGGGACAGCTACAATGAGCAGTTCTTC.

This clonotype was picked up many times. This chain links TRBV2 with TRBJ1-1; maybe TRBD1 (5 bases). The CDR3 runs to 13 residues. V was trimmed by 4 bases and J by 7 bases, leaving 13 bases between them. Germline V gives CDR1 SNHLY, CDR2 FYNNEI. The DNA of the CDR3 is TGTGCCAGCAGTGTCGCCAGGGTTCGTGAAGCTTTCTTT. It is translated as CASSVARVREAFF.

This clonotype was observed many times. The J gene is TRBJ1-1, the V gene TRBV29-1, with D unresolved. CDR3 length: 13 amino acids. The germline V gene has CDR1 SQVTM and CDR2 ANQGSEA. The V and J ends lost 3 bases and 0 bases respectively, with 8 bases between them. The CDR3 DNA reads TGCAGCGTTGAGAGATGGATGAACACTGAAGCTTTCTTT. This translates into CSVERWMNTEAFF.

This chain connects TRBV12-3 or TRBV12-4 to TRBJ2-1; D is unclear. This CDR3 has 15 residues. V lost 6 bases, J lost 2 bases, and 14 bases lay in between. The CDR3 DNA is TGTGCCAGCAGCCTGCGGCGCCAGGCCTACAATGAGCAGTTCTTC. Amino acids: CASSLRRQAYNEQFF.

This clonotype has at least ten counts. CDR3 loop: CSARVPDTQYF. Written as DNA, the CDR3 is TGCAGTGCTAGAGTCCCGGATACGCAGTATTTT. The chain uses TRBV20-1 and TRBJ2-3; no clear D gene. V was clipped by 1 base and J by 6 bases, with 5 bases between them. This CDR3 is 11 amino acids long. Germline V gene lookup returns CDR1 DFQATT and CDR2 SNEGSKA (reference sequence).

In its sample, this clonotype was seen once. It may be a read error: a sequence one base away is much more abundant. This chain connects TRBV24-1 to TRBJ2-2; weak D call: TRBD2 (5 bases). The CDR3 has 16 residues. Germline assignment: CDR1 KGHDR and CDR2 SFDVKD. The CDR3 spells CAPSGGSGANTGELFF. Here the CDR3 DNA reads TGTGCCCCCAGTGGAGGATCAGGAGCTAACACCGGGGAGCTGTTTTTT.

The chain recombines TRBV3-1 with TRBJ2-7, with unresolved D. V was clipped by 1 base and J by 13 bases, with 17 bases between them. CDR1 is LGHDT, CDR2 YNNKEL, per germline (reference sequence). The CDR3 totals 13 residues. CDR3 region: CASSQGTTDLQYF. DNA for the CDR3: TGTGCCAGCAGCCAAGGGACCACCGACCTGCAATACTTC.

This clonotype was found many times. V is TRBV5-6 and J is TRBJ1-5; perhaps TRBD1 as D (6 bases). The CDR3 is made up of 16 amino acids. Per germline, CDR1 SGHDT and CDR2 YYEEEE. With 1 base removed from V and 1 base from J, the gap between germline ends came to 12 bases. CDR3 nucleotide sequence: TGTGCCAGCAGCTTGTGGGGGCGCGGGAGCAATCAGCCCCAGCATTTT. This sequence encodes CASSLWGRGSNQPQHF.

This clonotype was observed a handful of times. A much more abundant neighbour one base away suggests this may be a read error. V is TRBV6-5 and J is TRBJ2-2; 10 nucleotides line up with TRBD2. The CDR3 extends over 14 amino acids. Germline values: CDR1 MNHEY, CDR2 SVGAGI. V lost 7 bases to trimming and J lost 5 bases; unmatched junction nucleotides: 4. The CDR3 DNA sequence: TGTGCCAGCATAGCGGGAGGTGGTACCGGGGAGCTGTTTTTT. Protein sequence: CASIAGGGTGELFF.

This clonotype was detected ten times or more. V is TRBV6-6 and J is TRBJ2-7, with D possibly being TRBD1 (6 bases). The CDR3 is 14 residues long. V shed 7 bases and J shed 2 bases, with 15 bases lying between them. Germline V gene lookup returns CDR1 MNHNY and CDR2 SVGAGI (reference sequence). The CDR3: CASIRDIGAYEQYF. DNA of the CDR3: TGTGCCAGCATTCGGGACATCGGGGCCTACGAGCAGTACTTC.

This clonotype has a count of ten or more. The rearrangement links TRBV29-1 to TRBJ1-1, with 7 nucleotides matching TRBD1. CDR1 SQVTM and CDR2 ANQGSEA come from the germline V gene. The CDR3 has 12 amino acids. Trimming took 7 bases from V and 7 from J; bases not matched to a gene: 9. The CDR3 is CSGGQWDLEAFF. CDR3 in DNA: TGCAGCGGGGGACAGTGGGACCTTGAAGCTTTCTTT.

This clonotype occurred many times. The CDR3 sequence: CASSLSGLAGDRGANVLTF. In DNA form, the CDR3 reads TGTGCCAGCAGCTTAAGCGGACTAGCGGGAGATCGTGGGGCCAACGTCCTGACTTTC. This chain uses TRBV7-9 with TRBJ2-6; 13 positions agree with TRBD2. V was clipped by 2 bases and J by 3 bases; unmatched bases: 7. The germline V gene has CDR1 SEHNR and CDR2 FQNEAQ (reference sequence). The CDR3 contains 19 residues.

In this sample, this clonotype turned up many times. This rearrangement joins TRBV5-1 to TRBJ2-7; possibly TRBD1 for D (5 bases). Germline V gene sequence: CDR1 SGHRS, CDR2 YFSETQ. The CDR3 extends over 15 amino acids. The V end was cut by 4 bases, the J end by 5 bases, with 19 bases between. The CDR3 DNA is TGCGCCAGCAGCGCATACCTGACAGTAGGAAACGAGCAGTACTTC. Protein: CASSAYLTVGNEQYF.

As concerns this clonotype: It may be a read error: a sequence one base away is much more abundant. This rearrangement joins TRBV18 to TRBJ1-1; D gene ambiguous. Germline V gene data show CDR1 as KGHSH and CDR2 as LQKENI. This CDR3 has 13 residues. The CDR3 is CASSLQANTEASF. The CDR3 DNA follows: TGTGCCAGCTCTTTGCAGGCGAACACTGAAGCTTCCTTT. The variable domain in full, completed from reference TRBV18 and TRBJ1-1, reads NAGVMQNPRHLVRRRGQEARLRCSPMKGHSHVYWYRQLPEEGLKFMVYLQKENIIDESGMPKERFSAEFPKEGPSILRIQQVVRGDSAAYFCASSLQANTEASFGQGTRLTVV.

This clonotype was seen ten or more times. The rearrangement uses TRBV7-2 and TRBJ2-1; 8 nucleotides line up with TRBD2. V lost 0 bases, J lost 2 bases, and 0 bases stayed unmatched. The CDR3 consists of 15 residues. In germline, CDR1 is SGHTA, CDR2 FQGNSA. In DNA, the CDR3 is TGTGCCAGCAGCTTAGCTAGCGGGGCCTACAATGAGCAGTTCTTC. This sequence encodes CASSLASGAYNEQFF.

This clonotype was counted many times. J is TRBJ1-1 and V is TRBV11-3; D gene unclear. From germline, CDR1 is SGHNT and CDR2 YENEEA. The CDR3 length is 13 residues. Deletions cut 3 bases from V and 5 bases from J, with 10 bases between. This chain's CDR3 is CASSFGRETEAFF. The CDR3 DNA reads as TGTGCCAGCAGCTTTGGGAGAGAGACTGAAGCTTTCTTT. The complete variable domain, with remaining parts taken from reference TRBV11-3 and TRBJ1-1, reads EAGVVQSPRYKIIEKKQPVAFWCNPISGHNTLYWYLQNLGQGPELLIRYENEEAVDDSQLPKDRFSAERLKGVDSTLKIQPAELGDSAVYLCASSFGRETEAFFGQGTRLTVV.

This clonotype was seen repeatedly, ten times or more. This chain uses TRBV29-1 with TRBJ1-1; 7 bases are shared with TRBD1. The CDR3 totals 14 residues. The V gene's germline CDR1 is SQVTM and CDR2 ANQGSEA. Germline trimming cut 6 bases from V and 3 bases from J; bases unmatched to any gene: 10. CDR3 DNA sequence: TGCAGCGTAAACTTCCAGGGGGGAGACACTGAAGCTTTCTTT. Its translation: CSVNFQGGDTEAFF.

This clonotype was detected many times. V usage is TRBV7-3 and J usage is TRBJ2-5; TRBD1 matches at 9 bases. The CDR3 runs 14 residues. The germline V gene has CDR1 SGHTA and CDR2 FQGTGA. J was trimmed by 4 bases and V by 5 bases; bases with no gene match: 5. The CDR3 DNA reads TGTGCCAGCAGCCCTACAGGGGGCGGAGAGACCCAGTACTTC. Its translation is CASSPTGGGETQYF. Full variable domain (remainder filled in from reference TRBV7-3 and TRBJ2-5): GAGVSQTPSNKVTEKGKYVELRCDPISGHTALYWYRQSLGQGPEFLIYFQGTGAADDSGLPNDRFFAVRPEGSVSTLKIQRTERGDSAVYLCASSPTGGGETQYFGPGTRLLVL.

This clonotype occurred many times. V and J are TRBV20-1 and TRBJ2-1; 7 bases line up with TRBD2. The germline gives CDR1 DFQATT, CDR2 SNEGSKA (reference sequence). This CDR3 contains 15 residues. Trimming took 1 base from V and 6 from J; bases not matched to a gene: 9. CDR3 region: CSARAPGLTSNEQFF. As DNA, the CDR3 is TGCAGTGCTAGAGCACCGGGACTAACTTCCAATGAGCAGTTCTTC.